The 6 T cell receptor beta chains presented below share a single source sample, sequenced in a study of blood T cell repertoires in COVID-19 (dated by TCRdb to about 2020). Library construction relied on the immunoSEQ multiplex PCR assay. This is the immuneACCESS table as TCRdb keeps it, with only in-frame sequences that have V and J called. A part of the clones is gone; compared with another copy, unresolved V genes explain less than half, and the rest is unexplained. For this sample the table gives over 70,000 clones, of which 75% to 90% were detected only once. More than 0.85% of the sample rests with the top ten. Sequences were obtained from peripheral blood. The receptor set was obtained from a human donor in a cohort sampled during active COVID-19.

The chain joins TRBV27 to TRBJ1-4; D is undetermined. Germline V gene sequence: CDR1 MNHEY, CDR2 SMNVEV (reference sequence). V lost 6 bases and J 2 bases, leaving 16 bases between the germline ends. The CDR3 loop spans 16 amino acids. CDR3 DNA sequence: TGTGCCAGCAGCCCCGGGGAGGAGGGTACTAATGAAAAACTGTTTTTT. Translation gives CASSPGEEGTNEKLFF.

The rearrangement uses TRBV7-9 and TRBJ2-7; D uncertain. The V end was cut by 3 bases, the J end by 0 bases, with 6 bases between. The CDR3 contains 13 residues. From germline, CDR1 is SEHNR and CDR2 FQNEAQ (reference sequence). The CDR3 nucleotides read TGTGCCAGCAGCTTCCCTAGCTCCTACGAGCAGTACTTC. This encodes CASSFPSSYEQYF.

This chain joins TRBV29-1 and TRBJ2-7, with 9 bases identical to TRBD1. The CDR3 contains 13 residues. Germline assignment: CDR1 SQVTM and CDR2 ANQGSEA. J lost 2 bases, V lost 3 bases, and 2 bases had no gene match. For the CDR3, the DNA is TGCAGCGTTGATGGACAGGGGCCCTACGAGCAGTACTTC. Its protein is CSVDGQGPYEQYF.

V gene TRBV19 combines with J gene TRBJ2-7; 16 bases agree with TRBD2. Germline V lookup: CDR1 LNHDA, CDR2 SQIVND (reference sequence). V shed 6 bases, J shed 4 bases, and the junction held 3 bases outside the gene matches. The CDR3 runs to 15 residues. The CDR3 DNA reads TGTGCCAGTAGCGGGACTAGCGGGAGGGGATACGAGCAGTACTTC. Translating gives CASSGTSGRGYEQYF.

CDR3 in DNA: TGTGCCAGCAGCTTCGGGACTCACACCGGGGAGCTGTTTTTT. Translation: CASSFGTHTGELFF. The chain joins TRBV11-1 to TRBJ2-2, with a possible D match to TRBD2 (6 bases). Trimming shortened V by 3 bases and J by 3 bases, and 8 bases separated the two germline ends. This CDR3 has 14 residues. Looked up from germline, CDR1 is SGHAT and CDR2 is FQDESV (reference sequence).

The rearrangement links TRBV6-4 to TRBJ2-5, with D possibly TRBD2 on 6 matching bases. Trimming took 6 bases from V and 3 from J, leaving 20 bases between them. This CDR3 spans 16 amino acids. CDR1 is MRHNA, CDR2 SNTAGT, per germline. The CDR3 coding sequence is TGTGCCAGCAGGGACCCTCGTACGGGAGAGAAAGAGACCCAGTACTTC. Translating it yields CASRDPRTGEKETQYF.